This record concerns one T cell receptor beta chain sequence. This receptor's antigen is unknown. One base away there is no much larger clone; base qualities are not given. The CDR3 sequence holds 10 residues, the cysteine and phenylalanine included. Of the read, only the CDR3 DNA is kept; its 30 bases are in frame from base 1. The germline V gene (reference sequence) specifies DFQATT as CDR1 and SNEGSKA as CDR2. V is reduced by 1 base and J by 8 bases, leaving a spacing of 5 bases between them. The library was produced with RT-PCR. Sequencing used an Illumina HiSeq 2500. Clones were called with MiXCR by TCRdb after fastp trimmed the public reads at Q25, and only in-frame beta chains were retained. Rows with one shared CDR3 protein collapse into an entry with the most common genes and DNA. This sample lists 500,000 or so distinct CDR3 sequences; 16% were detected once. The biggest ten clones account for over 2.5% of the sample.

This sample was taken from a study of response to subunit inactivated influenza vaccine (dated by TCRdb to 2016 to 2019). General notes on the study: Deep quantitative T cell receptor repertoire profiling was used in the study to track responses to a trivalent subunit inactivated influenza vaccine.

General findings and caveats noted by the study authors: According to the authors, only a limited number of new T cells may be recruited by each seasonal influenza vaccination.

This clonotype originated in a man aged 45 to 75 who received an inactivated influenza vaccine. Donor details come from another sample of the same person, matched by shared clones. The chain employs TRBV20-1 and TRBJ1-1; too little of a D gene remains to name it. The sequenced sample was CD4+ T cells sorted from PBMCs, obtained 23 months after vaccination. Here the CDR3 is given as CSARVREAFF. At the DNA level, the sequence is TGCAGTGCTAGAGTGCGCGAAGCTTTCTTT.